This TCR beta chain was obtained from a study of blood T cell repertoires in COVID-19. The cohort comprised adults aged 18 to 89 years residing in about two dozen US areas. TCRdb keeps only in-frame clones here, not all; method: immunoSEQ multiplex PCR. Of about 200,000 clones in the sample, about 88% were seen once. Germline values: CDR1 SEHNR, CDR2 FQNEAQ (reference sequence). The ends were cut back, 1 base at V and 6 bases at J, with 10 bases in the middle. The CDR3 loop spans 14 amino acids. This sequence originates from a woman aged 25 to 45 who had been exposed to COVID-19. V usage is TRBV7-9 and J usage is TRBJ1-5, with a tentative D call TRBD1 (6 bases). Sequenced material: PBMCs or T cells enriched from blood (not recorded which). The chain's CDR3 is CASSLGAQGQPQHF. The CDR3 DNA reads TGTGCCAGCAGCTTAGGAGCACAGGGTCAGCCCCAGCATTTT.